The 2 T cell receptor beta chains given below trace back to one sample, sequenced in a study of blood T cells in healthy people across ages. Primed by a sample-barcoded 5' primer and a J-beta primer mix, a second PCR proceeded for 7 to 11 cycles. TCRdb processed the 5' RACE reads anew with MiXCR; each CDR3 protein has one entry. The sample has some 860,000 distinct CDR3 sequences, roughly three fifths seen once. Sequenced input: blood. These receptors were obtained from a man aged 35 to 55 in good health.

This clonotype was found a few times. The chain links TRBV28 to TRBJ2-5; D gene ambiguous. Gene TRBJ2-7 matches the end of the DNA better, so the J call may be wrong. The germline gives CDR1 MDHEN, CDR2 SYDVKM. The CDR3 contains 11 residues. The CDR3 is CASSQSVEQYF. CDR3 sequence (DNA): TGTGCCAGCAGTCAGTCCGTCGAGCAGTACTTC.

The chain couples TRBV7-9 to TRBJ2-1; maybe TRBD2 (6 bases). The length of the CDR3 is 15 residues. CDR1 is SEHNR and CDR2 is FQNEAQ in the germline V gene (reference sequence). Between the trimmed V and J ends, which lost 4 bases and 6 bases, there was a span of 16 bases. The CDR3 DNA reads TGTGCCAGCAGCTCATGGGCCACGGAGGGCAATGAGCAGTTCTTC. Amino acid sequence: CASSSWATEGNEQFF.